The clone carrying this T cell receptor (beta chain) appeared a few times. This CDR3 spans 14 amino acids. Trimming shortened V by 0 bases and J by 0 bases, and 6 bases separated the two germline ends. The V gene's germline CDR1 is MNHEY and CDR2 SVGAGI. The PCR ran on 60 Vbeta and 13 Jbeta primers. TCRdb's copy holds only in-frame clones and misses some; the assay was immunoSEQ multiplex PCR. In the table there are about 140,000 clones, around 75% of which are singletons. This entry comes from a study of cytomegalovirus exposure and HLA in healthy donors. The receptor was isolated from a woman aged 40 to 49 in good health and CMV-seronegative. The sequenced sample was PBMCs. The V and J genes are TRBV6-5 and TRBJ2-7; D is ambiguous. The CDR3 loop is CASSYSPGSYEQYF. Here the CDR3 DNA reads TGTGCCAGCAGTTACTCGCCCGGCTCCTACGAGCAGTACTTC.